Only a few counts were recorded for the clone carrying this T cell receptor beta chain. Its matching antigen is unknown. The data originate from a study of T cell repertoires in aging, cancer and after chemotherapy. Study-wide results and caveats: Compared with age-matched healthy donors, untreated hematological or solid cancer patients showed higher blood TCR clonality. In cancer patients, declining TCR diversity with age involved lost richness and lost evenness. In each cancer cohort, median generation probability increased across chemotherapy, suggesting thymic output rebounded. Immunological memory after chemotherapy cannot be judged from the repertoire data.

TCR beta rearrangements were amplified from peripheral blood genomic DNA. TRB rearrangements spanning V, D and J were amplified using mixed TRB-A/B primers. Using its own MiXCR run on the multiplex PCR reads, TCRdb lists one record per CDR3 protein. Found here are 5,000 to 8,000 distinct CDR3 sequences, around 32% of them singletons; the top ten hold almost 8%. This receptor was identified in a human donor with a blood cancer. Input material: blood.

In DNA, the CDR3 is TGTGCCACCAGTGATAGGGGTGACACAGATACGCAGTATTTT. Residues: CATSDRGDTDTQYF. The rearrangement joins TRBV24-1 to TRBJ2-3; D perhaps matches TRBD1 (5 bases). In germline, CDR1 is KGHDR, CDR2 SFDVKD. V shed 3 bases and J shed 2 bases, with 8 bases lying between them. This CDR3 has 14 amino acids.